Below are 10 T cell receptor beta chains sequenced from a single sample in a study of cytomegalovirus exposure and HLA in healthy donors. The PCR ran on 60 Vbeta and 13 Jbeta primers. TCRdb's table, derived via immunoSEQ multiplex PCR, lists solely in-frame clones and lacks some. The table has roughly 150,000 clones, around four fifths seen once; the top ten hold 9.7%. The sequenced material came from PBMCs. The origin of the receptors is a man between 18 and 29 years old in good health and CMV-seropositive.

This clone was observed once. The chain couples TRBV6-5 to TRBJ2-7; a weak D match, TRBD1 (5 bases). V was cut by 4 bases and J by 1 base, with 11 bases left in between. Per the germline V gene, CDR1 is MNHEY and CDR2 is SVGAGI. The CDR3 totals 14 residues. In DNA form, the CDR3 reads TGTGCCAGCAGTTTAGACAGAGATTCCTACGAGCAGTACTTC. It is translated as CASSLDRDSYEQYF.

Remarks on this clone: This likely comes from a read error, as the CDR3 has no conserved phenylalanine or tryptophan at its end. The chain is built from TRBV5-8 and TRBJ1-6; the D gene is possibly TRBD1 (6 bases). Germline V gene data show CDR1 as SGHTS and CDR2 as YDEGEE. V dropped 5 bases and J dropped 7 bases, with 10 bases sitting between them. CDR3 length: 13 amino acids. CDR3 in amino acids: CASSFTGNSPLHL. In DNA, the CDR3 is TGTGCCAGCAGTTTCACAGGGAATTCACCCCTCCACCTT.

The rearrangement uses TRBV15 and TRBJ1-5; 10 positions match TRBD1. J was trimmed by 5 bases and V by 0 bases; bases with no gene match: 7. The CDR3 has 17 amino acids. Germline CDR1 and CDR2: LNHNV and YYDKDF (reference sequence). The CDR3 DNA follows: TGTGCCACCAGCAGAGATAGAGGCGGGACAGGGGATCAGCCCCAGCATTTT. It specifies CATSRDRGGTGDQPQHF.

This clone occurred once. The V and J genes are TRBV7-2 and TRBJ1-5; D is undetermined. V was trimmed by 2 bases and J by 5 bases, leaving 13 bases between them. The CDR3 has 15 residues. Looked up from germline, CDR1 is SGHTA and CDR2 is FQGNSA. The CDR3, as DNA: TGTGCCAGCAGCTTATCCGCGAGAGGGCATCAGCCCCAGCATTTT. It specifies CASSLSARGHQPQHF.

CDR3 protein: CSPTDRVASYEQYF. CDR3 bases: TGCAGCCCGACAGACAGGGTAGCCTCCTACGAGCAGTACTTC. This chain joins TRBV29-1 and TRBJ2-5, with 7 bases aligning to TRBD1. Judging by the DNA end, TRBJ2-7 fits better; the J call may be wrong. The CDR3 contains 14 residues. The germline V gene encodes CDR1 SQVTM and CDR2 ANQGSEA.

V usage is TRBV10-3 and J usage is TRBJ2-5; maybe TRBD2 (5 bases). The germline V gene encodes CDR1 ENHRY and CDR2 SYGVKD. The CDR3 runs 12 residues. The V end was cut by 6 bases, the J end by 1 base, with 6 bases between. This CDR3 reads CAIRGSQETQYF. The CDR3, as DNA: TGTGCCATCAGGGGGAGCCAAGAGACCCAGTACTTC.

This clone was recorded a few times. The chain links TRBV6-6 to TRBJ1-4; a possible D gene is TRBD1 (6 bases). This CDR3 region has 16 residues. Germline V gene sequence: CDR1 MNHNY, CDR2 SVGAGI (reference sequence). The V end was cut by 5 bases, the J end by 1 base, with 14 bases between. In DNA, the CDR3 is TGTGCCAGCAGTCCCGGGGGGACACTAACTAATGAAAAACTGTTTTTT. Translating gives CASSPGGTLTNEKLFF.

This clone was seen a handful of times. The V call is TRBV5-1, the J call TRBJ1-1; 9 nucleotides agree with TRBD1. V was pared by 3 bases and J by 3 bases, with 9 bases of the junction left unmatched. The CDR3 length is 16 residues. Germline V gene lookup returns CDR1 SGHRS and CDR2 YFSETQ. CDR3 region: CASSSLTGGWDTEAFF. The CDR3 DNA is TGCGCCAGCAGCTCACTCACAGGGGGCTGGGACACTGAAGCTTTCTTT.

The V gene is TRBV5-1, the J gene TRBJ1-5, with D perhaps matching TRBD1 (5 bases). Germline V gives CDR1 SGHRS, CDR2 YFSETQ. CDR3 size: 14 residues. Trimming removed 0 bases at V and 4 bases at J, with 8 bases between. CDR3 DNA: TGCGCCAGCAGCTTGGCCGGGGGGAATCAGCCCCAGCATTTT. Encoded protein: CASSLAGGNQPQHF.

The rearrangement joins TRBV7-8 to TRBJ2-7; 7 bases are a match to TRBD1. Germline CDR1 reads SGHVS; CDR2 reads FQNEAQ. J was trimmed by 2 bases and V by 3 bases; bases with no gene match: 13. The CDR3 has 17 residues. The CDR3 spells CASSLRTVGTDTYEQYF. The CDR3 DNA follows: TGTGCCAGCAGCTTGAGAACAGTCGGGACAGACACCTACGAGCAGTACTTC.